The 16 T cell receptor beta chains in this list originate from one sample, sequenced in a study of T cells expressing NK-cell markers. Each CDR3 protein gets one entry in TCRdb, which reprocessed the 5' RACE reads and gives no DNA. The table gives roughly 150,000 distinct CDR3 sequences; the top ten clones make up 20% of it. The sequenced sample was blood T cells: a sorted CD56 or NKG2C T cell subset, CD4+ or CD8+ T cells, or bulk PBMC T cells (not recorded which). Source of these receptors: a man aged 18-69 years in good health.

This chain connects TRBV11-2 to TRBJ2-1; TCRdb outputs TRBD2, but without DNA this stays unchecked. Germline CDR1 reads SGHAT; CDR2 reads FQNNGV. There are 13 residues in the CDR3. CDR3 sequence: CASTRTSYNEQFF.

CDR3 protein: CASSTGTGHNEQFF. This rearrangement joins TRBV19 to TRBJ2-1; with no DNA, the TCRdb D assignment of TRBD1 cannot be verified. Germline assignment: CDR1 LNHDA and CDR2 SQIVND (reference sequence). The CDR3 has 14 residues.

The chain links TRBV2 to TRBJ1-6; as DNA is missing, the TRBD1 call by TCRdb cannot be tested. CDR3 length: 15 residues. CDR1 is SNHLY and CDR2 is FYNNEI in the germline V gene. CDR3 loop: CANTDRGKLNSPLHF.

This chain joins TRBV12-5 and TRBJ1-1. Germline V gene sequence: CDR1 LGHNT, CDR2 FRNRAP. The CDR3 has 12 residues. CDR3 amino acids: CASGLDVLGAFF. Together with reference TRBV12-5 and TRBJ1-1, the CDR3 gives the full variable domain: DARVTQTPRHKVTEMGQEVTMRCQPILGHNTVFWYRQTMMQGLELLAYFRNRAPLDDSGMPKDRFSAEMPDATLATLKIQPSEPRDSAVYFCASGLDVLGAFFGQGTRLTVV.

The chain combines TRBV7-8 with TRBJ2-5; TCRdb outputs TRBD2, but without DNA this stays unchecked. CDR1 and CDR2 (germline): SGHVS, FQNEAQ. The CDR3 has 15 residues. CDR3 protein: CASSPRLASRETQYF.

The chain carries TRBV20-1 and TRBJ1-2; no DNA is available, so the TRBD1 call from TCRdb remains unchecked. CDR3 length: 13 residues. Looked up from germline, CDR1 is DFQATT and CDR2 is SNEGSKA (reference sequence). CDR3 sequence: CSASQQGPGGYTF.

The chain links TRBV5-1 to TRBJ1-1; TCRdb gives TRBD1 as the D gene, but with no DNA this cannot be confirmed. Germline values: CDR1 SGHRS, CDR2 YFSETQ. The CDR3 totals 12 residues. Here the CDR3 reads CASSFPGPEAFF.

V and J are TRBV7-6 and TRBJ2-3; without DNA, the TCRdb call of TRBD1 cannot be checked. The CDR3 is 16 amino acids. Germline values: CDR1 SGHVS, CDR2 FNYEAQ. CDR3 loop: CASTPSGGTSTDTQYF. Filled out from reference TRBV7-6 and TRBJ2-3, the complete variable domain reads GAGVSQSPRYKVTKRGQDVALRCDPISGHVSLYWYRQALGQGPEFLTYFNYEAQQDKSGLPNDRFSAERPEGSISTLTIQRTEQRDSAMYRCASTPSGGTSTDTQYFGPGTRLTVL.

V gene TRBV27 combines with J gene TRBJ2-1; TCRdb names TRBD1, which stays unverified in the absence of DNA. This CDR3 is 13 amino acids long. The germline CDR1 and CDR2 sequences are MNHEY and SMNVEV (reference sequence). The CDR3 is CASSSTRTGGDFF.

The chain uses TRBV4-2 and TRBJ1-5. This CDR3 spans 15 amino acids. CDR1 and CDR2 from the germline V gene are LGHNA and YNFKEQ. The CDR3 region is CASSDSGYSNQPQHF.

This chain connects TRBV20-1 to TRBJ2-7. The CDR3 covers 14 residues. Germline V gene lookup returns CDR1 DFQATT and CDR2 SNEGSKA (reference sequence). CDR3 region: CSARDFKATYEQYF.

The J gene is TRBJ2-1, the V gene TRBV28; there is no DNA to check the TCRdb D call of TRBD1. The CDR3 spans 16 residues. CDR1 is MDHEN and CDR2 is SYDVKM in the germline V gene. This CDR3 reads CASSLPGSGIYNEQFF.

The V and J genes are TRBV6-5 and TRBJ2-7; lacking DNA, the TRBD1 call made by TCRdb goes unchecked. The germline V gene encodes CDR1 MNHEY and CDR2 SVGAGI. The CDR3 length is 15 residues. The CDR3 spells CASSYGSGDRYEQYF.

The chain has TRBV7-9 and TRBJ1-2; TCRdb outputs TRBD1, but without DNA this stays unchecked. This CDR3 has 17 amino acids. CDR1 and CDR2 (germline): SEHNR, FQNEAQ (reference sequence). This CDR3 is CASSLTTPGDASYGYTF.

This chain joins TRBV13 and TRBJ1-2; no DNA is available, so the TRBD1 call from TCRdb remains unchecked. This CDR3 comprises 15 residues. Germline CDR1 is PRHDT and CDR2 is FYEKMQ (reference sequence). This CDR3 reads CASSKLDRDNYGYTF.

J is TRBJ1-1 and V is TRBV19; the TCRdb D gene call, TRBD1, has no DNA to confirm it. CDR1 LNHDA and CDR2 SQIVND come from the germline V gene (reference sequence). The CDR3 is 14 amino acids. CDR3: CASSKGTVNTEAFF.